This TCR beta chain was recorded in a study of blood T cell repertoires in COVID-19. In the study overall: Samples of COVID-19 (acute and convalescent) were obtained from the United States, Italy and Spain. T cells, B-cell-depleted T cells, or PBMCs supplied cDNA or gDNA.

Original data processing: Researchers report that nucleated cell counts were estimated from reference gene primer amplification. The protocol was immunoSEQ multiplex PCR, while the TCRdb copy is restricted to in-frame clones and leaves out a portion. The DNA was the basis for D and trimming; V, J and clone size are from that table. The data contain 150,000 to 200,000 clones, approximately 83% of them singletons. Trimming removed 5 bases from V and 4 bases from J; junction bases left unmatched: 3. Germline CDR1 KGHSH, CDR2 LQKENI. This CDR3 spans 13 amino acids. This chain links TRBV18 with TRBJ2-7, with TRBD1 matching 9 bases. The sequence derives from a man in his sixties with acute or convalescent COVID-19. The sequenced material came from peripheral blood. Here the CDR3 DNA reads TGTGCCAGCTCAGCCGGACAGGGGTACGAGCAGTACTTC. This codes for CASSAGQGYEQYF.